This TCR beta chain was captured in a study of blood T cell repertoires in COVID-19. Study summary: COVID-19 samples from acute and convalescent phases originated in the United States, Italy and Spain. PBMCs, B-cell-depleted T cells, or T cells were the source of the cDNA or gDNA that made up the material.

Using immunoSEQ multiplex PCR, the repertoire was profiled, and TCRdb retains in-frame clones only, with some absent. The data contain roughly 180,000 clones, 60% to 80% of them seen just once; the ten biggest clones take up around 14%. Participant-reported clinical history was the basis for cohort assignment. Germline V gene sequence: CDR1 SGHNT, CDR2 YYREEE (reference sequence). CDR3 size: 17 residues. V shed 4 bases and J 3 bases; nucleotides not matched to a gene: 12. The clonotype was recovered from a man between 60 and 75 years old who had been exposed to COVID-19. What was sequenced was PBMCs or T cells enriched from blood (not recorded which). The chain joins TRBV5-4 to TRBJ2-3, with 9 bases lining up with TRBD2. This chain's CDR3 is CASSPTPAGGQTDTQYF. In nucleotides, the CDR3 is TGTGCCAGCAGCCCAACCCCCGCGGGAGGGCAGACAGATACGCAGTATTTT.